This TCR beta chain was found in a study of shared clonotypes between healthy human individuals. Study-level results: Non-shared clonotypes were found to have lower generation probabilities than the clonotypes that were shared by all four of the sorted-subset donors.

Turning to this clone: Antigen: not known. This sample includes further DNA sequences coding for the same CDR3.

Assay: immunoSEQ multiplex PCR; the TCRdb copy retains only in-frame clones and omits some. The sample holds 2.3 million or so clones; 85% to 95% are singletons and the top ten take 0.3% to 0.4%. Germline CDR1 and CDR2: SGHRS and YFSETQ. This CDR3 contains 14 residues. V lost 4 bases and J lost 8, with 18 bases in between. This TCR was sampled from a man between 18 and 29 years old in good health. Some clones in this sample may be carry-over from other donors' samples. The rearrangement joins TRBV5-1 to TRBJ1-1; possible D gene TRBD1, 5 bases. The specimen was naive CD4+ T cells from PBMCs. Subset defined: CD45RA+ positively selected. This CDR3 reads CASSNGERGTEAFF. In DNA form, the CDR3 reads TGCGCCAGCAGCAATGGGGAAAGGGGTACCGAAGCTTTCTTT.